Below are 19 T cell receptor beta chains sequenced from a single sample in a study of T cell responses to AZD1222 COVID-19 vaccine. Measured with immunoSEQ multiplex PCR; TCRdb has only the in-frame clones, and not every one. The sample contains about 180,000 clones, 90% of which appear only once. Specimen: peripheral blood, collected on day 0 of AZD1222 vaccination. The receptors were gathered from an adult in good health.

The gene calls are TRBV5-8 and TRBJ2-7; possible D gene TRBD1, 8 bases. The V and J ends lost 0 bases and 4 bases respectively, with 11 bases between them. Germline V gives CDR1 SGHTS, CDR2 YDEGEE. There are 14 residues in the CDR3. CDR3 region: CASSLDRGGYEQYF. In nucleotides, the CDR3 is TGTGCCAGCAGCTTGGACAGGGGGGGGTACGAGCAGTACTTC.

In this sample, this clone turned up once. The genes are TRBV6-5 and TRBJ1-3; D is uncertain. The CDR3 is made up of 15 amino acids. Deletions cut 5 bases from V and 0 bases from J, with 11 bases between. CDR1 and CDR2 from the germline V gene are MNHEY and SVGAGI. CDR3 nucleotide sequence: TGTGCCAGCAGTCAAAACAGACGCTCTGGAAACACCATATATTTT. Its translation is CASSQNRRSGNTIYF.

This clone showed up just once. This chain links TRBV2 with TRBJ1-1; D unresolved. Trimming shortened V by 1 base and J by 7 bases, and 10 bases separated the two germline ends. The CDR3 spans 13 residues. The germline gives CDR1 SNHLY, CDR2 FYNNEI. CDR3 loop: CASSEEATFEAFF. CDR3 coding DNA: TGTGCCAGCAGTGAAGAGGCAACATTTGAAGCTTTCTTT. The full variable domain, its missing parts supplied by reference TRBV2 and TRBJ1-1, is EPEVTQTPSHQVTQMGQEVILRCVPISNHLYFYWYRQILGQKVEFLVSFYNNEISEKSEIFDDQFSVERPDGSNFTLKIRSTKLEDSAMYFCASSEEATFEAFFGQGTRLTVV.

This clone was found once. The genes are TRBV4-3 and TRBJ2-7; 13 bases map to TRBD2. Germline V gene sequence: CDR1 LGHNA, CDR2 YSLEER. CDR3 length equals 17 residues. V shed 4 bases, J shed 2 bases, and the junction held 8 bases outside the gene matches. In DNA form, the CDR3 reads TGCGCCAGCAGCCCGGGACTAGCGGGGCCTGACGCCTACGAGCAGTACTTC. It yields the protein CASSPGLAGPDAYEQYF.

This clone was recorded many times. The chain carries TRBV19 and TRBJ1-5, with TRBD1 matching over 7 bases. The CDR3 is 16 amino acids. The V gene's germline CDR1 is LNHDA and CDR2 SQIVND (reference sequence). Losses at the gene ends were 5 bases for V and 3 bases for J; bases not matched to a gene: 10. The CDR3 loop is CASSYGTVTVNQPQHF. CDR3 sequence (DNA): TGTGCCAGTAGTTATGGGACAGTGACTGTCAATCAGCCCCAGCATTTT.

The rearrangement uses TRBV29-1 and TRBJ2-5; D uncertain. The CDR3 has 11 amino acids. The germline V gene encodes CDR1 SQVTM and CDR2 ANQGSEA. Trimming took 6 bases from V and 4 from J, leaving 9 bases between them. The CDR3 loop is CSVAYGETQYF. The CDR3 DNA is TGCAGCGTAGCGTACGGAGAGACCCAGTACTTC.

The CDR3 DNA is TGTGCCACCAGACTCGGACAGGCTAACTATGGCTACACCTTC. It translates to CATRLGQANYGYTF. The chain links TRBV15 to TRBJ1-2, with 7 positions matching TRBD1. Trimming took 6 bases from V and 0 from J; bases not matched to a gene: 4. This CDR3 has 14 amino acids. Germline assignment: CDR1 LNHNV and CDR2 YYDKDF (reference sequence).

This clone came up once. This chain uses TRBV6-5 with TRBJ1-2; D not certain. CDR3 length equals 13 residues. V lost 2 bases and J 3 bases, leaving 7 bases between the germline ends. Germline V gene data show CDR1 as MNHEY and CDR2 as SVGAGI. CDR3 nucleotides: TGTGCCAGCAGTTACGGGGAGGACTATGGCTACACCTTC. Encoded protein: CASSYGEDYGYTF.

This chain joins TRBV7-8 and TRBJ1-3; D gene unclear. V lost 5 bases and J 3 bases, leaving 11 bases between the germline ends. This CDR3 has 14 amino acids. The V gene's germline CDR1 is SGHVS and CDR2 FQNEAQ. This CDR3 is CASSLLNSGNTIYF. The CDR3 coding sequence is TGTGCCAGCAGCCTACTCAACAGTGGAAACACCATATATTTT.

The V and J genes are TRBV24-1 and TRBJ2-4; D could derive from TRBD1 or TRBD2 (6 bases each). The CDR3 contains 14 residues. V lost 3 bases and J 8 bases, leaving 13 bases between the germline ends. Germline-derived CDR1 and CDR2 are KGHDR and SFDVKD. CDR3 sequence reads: CATSDPAEGDIQYF. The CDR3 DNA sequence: TGTGCCACCAGTGATCCAGCGGAGGGGGACATTCAGTACTTC.

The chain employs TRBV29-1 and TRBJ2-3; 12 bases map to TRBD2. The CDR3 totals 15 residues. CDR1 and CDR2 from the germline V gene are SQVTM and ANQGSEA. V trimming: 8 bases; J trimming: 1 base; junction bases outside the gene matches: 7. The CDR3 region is CSSQLAGGRTDTQYF. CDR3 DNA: TGCAGCTCGCAACTAGCGGGGGGCCGCACAGATACGCAGTATTTT.

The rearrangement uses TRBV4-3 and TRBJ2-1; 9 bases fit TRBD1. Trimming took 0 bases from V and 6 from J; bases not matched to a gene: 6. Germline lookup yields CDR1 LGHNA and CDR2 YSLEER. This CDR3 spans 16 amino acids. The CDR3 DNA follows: TGCGCCAGCAGCCAAGAAGGGACAGGGAGTGCCAATGAGCAGTTCTTC. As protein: CASSQEGTGSANEQFF.

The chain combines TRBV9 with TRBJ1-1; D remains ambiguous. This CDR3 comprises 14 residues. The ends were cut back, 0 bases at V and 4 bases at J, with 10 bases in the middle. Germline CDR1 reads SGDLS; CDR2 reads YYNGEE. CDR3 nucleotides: TGTGCCAGCAGCGTAGCGGGGTGGGGCACTGAAGCTTTCTTT. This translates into CASSVAGWGTEAFF.

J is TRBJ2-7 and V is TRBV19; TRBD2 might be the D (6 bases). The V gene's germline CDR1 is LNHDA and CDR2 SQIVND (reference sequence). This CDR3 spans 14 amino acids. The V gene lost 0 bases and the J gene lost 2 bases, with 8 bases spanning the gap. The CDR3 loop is CASSIEAGTYEQYF. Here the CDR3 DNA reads TGTGCCAGTAGTATAGAGGCGGGGACCTACGAGCAGTACTTC.

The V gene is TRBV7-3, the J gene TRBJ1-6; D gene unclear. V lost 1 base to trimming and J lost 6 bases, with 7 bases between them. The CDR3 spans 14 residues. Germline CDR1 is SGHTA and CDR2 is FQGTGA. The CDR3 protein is CASSLIPVNSPLHF. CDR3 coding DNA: TGTGCCAGCAGCTTAATTCCGGTTAATTCACCCCTCCACTTT.

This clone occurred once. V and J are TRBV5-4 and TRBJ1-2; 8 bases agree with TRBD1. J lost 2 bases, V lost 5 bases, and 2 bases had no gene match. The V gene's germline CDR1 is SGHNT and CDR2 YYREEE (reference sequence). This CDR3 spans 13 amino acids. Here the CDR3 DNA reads TGTGCCAGCAGGACAGGGGAGAACTATGGCTACACCTTC. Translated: CASRTGENYGYTF.

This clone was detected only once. CDR3 sequence (DNA): TGTGCCAGAAGCCGGAAAGGACAGACTCACACAGATACGCAGTATTTT. Translating it yields CARSRKGQTHTDTQYF. The chain links TRBV5-3 to TRBJ2-3, with D perhaps matching TRBD1 (6 bases). TRBV5-3 is annotated as an ORF whose role is uncertain. CDR3 size: 16 residues. Trimming pared 4 bases from V and 2 bases from J, leaving 17 bases between.

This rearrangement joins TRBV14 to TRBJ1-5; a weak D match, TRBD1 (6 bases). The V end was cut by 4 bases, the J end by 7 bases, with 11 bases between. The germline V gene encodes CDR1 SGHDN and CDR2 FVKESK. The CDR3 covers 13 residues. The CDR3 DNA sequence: TGTGCCAGCAGCCCGGTTGGGGGCCAGCCCCAGCATTTT. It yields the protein CASSPVGGQPQHF.

CDR3 sequence (DNA): TGTGCCAGCAGCCAACCGGGGGAGTGGGAGCAGTACTTC. It is translated as CASSQPGEWEQYF. The rearrangement uses TRBV3-1 (or the pseudogene TRBV3-2) and TRBJ2-7; tentatively, D is TRBD2 (6 bases). The germline V gene has CDR1 LGHDT and CDR2 YNNKEL (reference sequence). The CDR3 loop spans 13 amino acids. V lost 2 bases and J lost 7, with 12 bases in between.